A single sample is the source of the 29 T cell receptor beta chains below, sequenced in a study of T cell responses to AZD1222 COVID-19 vaccine. Measured with immunoSEQ multiplex PCR; TCRdb has only the in-frame clones, and not every one. The repertoire holds about 160,000 clones, with roughly 90% as singletons. Here the sequenced sample was peripheral blood, taken 28 days after the second AZD1222 dose. The receptors come from an adult who received the AZD1222 COVID-19 vaccine.

The V and J genes are TRBV30 and TRBJ2-3; 8 bases fit TRBD2. After removal of 3 bases from V and 6 bases from J, the junction contained 8 bases not matched to a gene. Germline V gene lookup returns CDR1 GTSNPN and CDR2 SVGIG (reference sequence). This CDR3 has 14 residues. This CDR3 is CAWSRERGSDTQYF. The CDR3 bases are TGTGCCTGGAGCCGAGAGCGGGGGAGCGATACGCAGTATTTT. Looking up the rest from reference TRBV30 and TRBJ2-3 gives the full variable domain: SQTIHQWPATLVQPVGSPLSLECTVEGTSNPNLYWYRQAAGRGLQLLFYSVGIGQISSEVPQNLSASRPQDRQFILSSKKLLLSDSGFYLCAWSRERGSDTQYFGPGTRLTVL.

This clone has only a few counts. The chain combines TRBV5-4 with TRBJ1-2; 12 bases align to TRBD1. Trimming at V came to 5 bases and at J to 10 bases, leaving 15 bases not matched to a gene. CDR3 length equals 16 residues. Germline-derived CDR1 and CDR2 are SGHNT and YYREEE (reference sequence). CDR3 nucleotide sequence: TGTGCCAGCAGATTACCGGGACAGGGGGCCGCCTACGACTACACCTTC. Its protein product is CASRLPGQGAAYDYTF.

This chain links TRBV12-5 with TRBJ1-5; tentative D call: TRBD1 (5 bases). The CDR3 is 14 residues long. The V gene's germline CDR1 is LGHNT and CDR2 FRNRAP. Deletions cut 7 bases from V and 5 bases from J, with 15 bases between. The CDR3 bases are TGTGCTAGTGCCCACGGGGCCGGGTATCAGCCCCAGCATTTT. It translates to CASAHGAGYQPQHF.

The chain links TRBV5-5 to TRBJ2-7; unclear D gene. Trimming cost V 0 bases and J 3 bases, with 13 bases left between them. CDR1 is SGHKS and CDR2 is YYEKEE in the germline V gene (reference sequence). CDR3 length: 15 amino acids. The CDR3 sequence is CASSLAGQERYEQYF. For the CDR3, the DNA is TGTGCCAGCAGCTTGGCCGGGCAGGAACGCTACGAGCAGTACTTC.

This chain's CDR3 is CASSFTKGAAGNTIYF. The CDR3, as DNA: TGTGCCAGCAGTTTCACGAAGGGTGCAGCTGGAAACACCATATATTTT. V gene TRBV27 combines with J gene TRBJ1-3; D gene unclear. Germline V CDR1 and CDR2: MNHEY, SMNVEV (reference sequence). Trimming removed 3 bases from V and 2 bases from J, with 14 bases in between. The CDR3 consists of 16 residues.

The J gene is TRBJ1-5, the V gene TRBV21-1. TRBV21-1 is given as a pseudogene. CDR3 length: 13 amino acids. CDR3 DNA sequence: TGTGCCAGCAGCAGCCCTTTTAATCAGCCCCAGCATTTT. It codes for CASSSPFNQPQHF.

V is TRBV27 and J is TRBJ1-4; D is perhaps TRBD1 (5 bases). CDR3 length: 13 residues. Germline V CDR1 and CDR2: MNHEY, SMNVEV (reference sequence). V was trimmed by 5 bases and J by 7 bases, leaving 11 bases between them. CDR3 sequence reads: CASSKRDAEKLFF. DNA of the CDR3: TGTGCCAGCAGTAAAAGGGACGCTGAAAAACTGTTTTTT.

The V call is TRBV30, the J call TRBJ2-2; D may be TRBD2 (7 bases). This CDR3 contains 15 residues. Trimming shortened V by 4 bases and J by 1 base, and 13 bases separated the two germline ends. Germline lookup yields CDR1 GTSNPN and CDR2 SVGIG (reference sequence). CDR3 bases: TGTGCCTGGATGGCGGGGGCCTTGAACACCGGGGAGCTGTTTTTT. Its translation: CAWMAGALNTGELFF.

The rearrangement links TRBV11-3 to TRBJ2-1; 10 positions agree with TRBD2. The V segment lost 5 bases and the J segment 9 bases; nucleotides outside the gene matches: 10. Germline CDR1 is SGHNT and CDR2 is YENEEA. The CDR3 is 15 amino acids. CDR3 amino acids: CASSPSSGGRAEQFF. The CDR3 coding sequence is TGTGCCAGCAGCCCATCTAGCGGGGGAAGGGCTGAGCAGTTCTTC.

The chain employs TRBV6-2 or TRBV6-3 and TRBJ1-4; 8 bases map to TRBD1. The junction had 13 bases not matched to a gene; V was cut back by 2 bases and J by 5 bases. Germline CDR1 is MNHEY and CDR2 is SVGEGT. The CDR3 is 18 residues long. CDR3: CASSYPVTRTGLNEKLFF. DNA of the CDR3: TGTGCCAGCAGTTACCCGGTGACTCGGACAGGGCTAAATGAAAAACTGTTTTTT.

The chain joins TRBV5-5 to TRBJ1-1; the D gene is possibly TRBD1 (6 bases). Per germline, CDR1 SGHKS and CDR2 YYEKEE (reference sequence). V lost 0 bases and J lost 4, with 16 bases in between. The CDR3 is made up of 16 amino acids. CDR3 protein: CASSLGNSQGLTEAFF. The CDR3 DNA follows: TGTGCCAGCAGCTTGGGAAACTCACAGGGTCTCACTGAAGCTTTCTTT.

Comments on this clone: Other DNA variants within this sample encode the same CDR3. The V call is TRBV7-9, the J call TRBJ1-3; D is unclear. V was pared by 1 base and J by 0 bases, with 1 base between. Germline V gives CDR1 SEHNR, CDR2 FQNEAQ (reference sequence). This CDR3 is 13 amino acids long. CDR3 coding DNA: TGTGCCAGCAGCTTAGGCTCTGGAAACACCATATATTTT. Translation gives CASSLGSGNTIYF. The variable domain in full, completed from reference TRBV7-9 and TRBJ1-3, reads DTGVSQNPRHKITKRGQNVTFRCDPISEHNRLYWYRQTLGQGPEFLTYFQNEAQLEKSRLLSDRFSAERPKGSFSTLEIQRTEQGDSAMYLCASSLGSGNTIYFGEGSWLTVV.

The sample holds a few counts of this clone. Other DNA sequences from this sample encode an identical CDR3 as well. The chain recombines TRBV5-4 with TRBJ1-3, with D possibly being TRBD1 (6 bases). There are 14 residues in the CDR3. V lost 7 bases and J lost 0, with 11 bases in between. From germline, CDR1 is SGHNT and CDR2 YYREEE (reference sequence). CDR3 sequence: CASLDSSSGNTIYF. CDR3 DNA sequence: TGTGCCAGCCTGGACAGCAGCTCTGGAAACACCATATATTTT.

Note on this clone: Germline and junction disagree at one end, which may indicate a read error. The chain employs TRBV19 and TRBJ2-3; D may correspond to TRBD1 or TRBD2 (6 bases each). Germline values: CDR1 LNHDA, CDR2 SQIVND (reference sequence). The CDR3 length is 14 residues. As DNA, the CDR3 is TGTGCCAGCAGTACCGGGGGCCTTGCAGATACGCAGTATTTT. Protein sequence: CASSTGGLADTQYF.

V is TRBV6-5 and J is TRBJ1-6; 8 bases match TRBD1. Per germline, CDR1 MNHEY and CDR2 SVGAGI. CDR3 size: 15 residues. After removal of 2 bases from V and 14 bases from J, the junction contained 11 bases not matched to a gene. DNA of the CDR3: TGTGCCAGCAGTTACGCGAGGACAGGGTTGACGGCCCTCCACTTT. This translates into CASSYARTGLTALHF.

This sequence joins TRBV6-5 and TRBJ1-1; no clear D gene. From germline, CDR1 is MNHEY and CDR2 SVGAGI. Trimming removed 6 bases at V and 0 bases at J, with 5 bases between. The CDR3 loop spans 12 amino acids. CDR3: CASSHMNTEAFF. Here the CDR3 DNA reads TGTGCCAGCAGCCATATGAACACTGAAGCTTTCTTT.

This chain connects TRBV6-5 to TRBJ1-5; weak D call: TRBD1 (5 bases). Germline loops: CDR1 MNHEY, CDR2 SVGAGI. The CDR3 loop spans 14 amino acids. V lost 5 bases, J lost 1 base, and 9 bases lay in between. The CDR3: CASSQGTSNQPQHF. CDR3 coding DNA: TGTGCCAGCAGTCAGGGTACGAGCAATCAGCCCCAGCATTTT.

This chain links TRBV5-8 with TRBJ1-2; D remains unclear. CDR1 is SGHTS and CDR2 is YDEGEE in the germline V gene. The CDR3 sequence is 11 residues long. V was pared by 3 bases and J by 8 bases, with 8 bases between. CDR3 bases: TGTGCCAGCAGCTATGTGTACGGCTACACCTTC. Translation gives CASSYVYGYTF.

The chain links TRBV5-4 to TRBJ2-7; 7 bases agree with TRBD1. Germline V gene data show CDR1 as SGHNT and CDR2 as YYREEE (reference sequence). The ends lost 4 bases at V and 0 bases at J; junction bases unmatched: 7. CDR3 length: 15 amino acids. CDR3: CASSPPGQSSYEQYF. For the CDR3, the DNA is TGTGCCAGCAGCCCTCCGGGACAGTCCTCCTACGAGCAGTACTTC.

The chain carries TRBV10-3 and TRBJ2-7; D ambiguous. CDR3 size: 14 residues. The V gene's germline CDR1 is ENHRY and CDR2 SYGVKD. The V end lost 0 bases, the J end lost 4 bases, and 10 bases lay between the germline ends. The CDR3 region is CAISESQRVYEQYF. The CDR3 bases are TGTGCCATCAGTGAGTCCCAACGGGTTTACGAGCAGTACTTC.

Only one count was recorded for this clone. The chain is built from TRBV10-2 and TRBJ1-1; D is undetermined. The length of the CDR3 is 12 residues. V dropped 5 bases and J dropped 0 bases, with 4 bases sitting between them. Germline V gene sequence: CDR1 WSHSY, CDR2 SAAADI. The CDR3 bases are TGCGCCAGCAGTAAATTGAACACTGAAGCTTTCTTT. This translates into CASSKLNTEAFF.

The V gene is TRBV19, the J gene TRBJ2-5; 8 bases line up with TRBD1. The CDR3 covers 13 residues. V trimming: 3 bases; J trimming: 13 bases; junction bases outside the gene matches: 10. The germline V gene has CDR1 LNHDA and CDR2 SQIVND (reference sequence). CDR3 DNA sequence: TGTGCCAGTAGTATGGGCCCCCGGACAGGGTTGTACTTC. This codes for CASSMGPRTGLYF.

The CDR3 loop is CASTTSGTGGNTIYF. The CDR3 nucleotides are TGTGCCAGCACGACATCCGGGACAGGGGGAAACACCATATATTTT. The chain carries TRBV6-5 and TRBJ1-3; TRBD1 matches 9 bases. V dropped 7 bases and J dropped 4; count of bases not matched to a gene: 8. The CDR3 runs to 15 residues. CDR1 MNHEY and CDR2 SVGAGI come from the germline V gene.

This clone was detected once. The rearrangement links TRBV19 to TRBJ2-6; 9 nucleotides align to TRBD1. Germline CDR1 and CDR2: LNHDA and SQIVND (reference sequence). CDR3 length: 20 residues. After removal of 6 bases from V and 2 bases from J, the junction contained 17 bases not matched to a gene. CDR3 loop: CASSLTSGTGFFAGANVLTF. The CDR3 DNA follows: TGTGCCAGTAGCCTTACGTCCGGGACAGGGTTCTTCGCTGGGGCCAACGTCCTGACTTTC.

This rearrangement joins TRBV30 to TRBJ2-3, with TRBD2 identical over 7 bases. Trimming took 0 bases from V and 0 from J; bases not matched to a gene: 3. The germline V gene has CDR1 GTSNPN and CDR2 SVGIG (reference sequence). This CDR3 is built from 15 residues. CDR3 in amino acids: CAWSVRGSSTDTQYF. CDR3 sequence (DNA): TGTGCCTGGAGTGTGCGGGGGTCTAGCACAGATACGCAGTATTTT.

The chain joins TRBV7-2 to TRBJ2-2; 7 nucleotides align to TRBD1. This CDR3 region has 16 residues. The germline CDR1 and CDR2 sequences are SGHTA and FQGNSA. V trimming: 1 base; J trimming: 3 bases; junction bases outside the gene matches: 5. The CDR3 sequence: CASSLEAQGDTGELFF. The CDR3, as DNA: TGTGCCAGCAGCTTAGAAGCCCAGGGGGACACCGGGGAGCTGTTTTTT.

The rearrangement links TRBV27 to TRBJ1-5; D remains ambiguous. Germline CDR1 and CDR2: MNHEY and SMNVEV (reference sequence). With 2 bases removed from V and 5 bases from J, the gap between germline ends came to 7 bases. The CDR3 has 13 residues. CDR3 in DNA: TGTGCCAGCAGTTTAGGTGGTGATCAGCCCCAGCATTTT. This sequence encodes CASSLGGDQPQHF.

This clone occurred once. The rearrangement links TRBV6-5 to TRBJ1-3; D possibly corresponds to TRBD1 (5 bases). This CDR3 contains 15 residues. V was pared by 6 bases and J by 1 base, with 13 bases between. From germline, CDR1 is MNHEY and CDR2 SVGAGI. The CDR3 protein is CASRQRGGSGNTIYF. Written as DNA, the CDR3 is TGTGCCAGCAGGCAAAGGGGAGGTTCTGGAAACACCATATATTTT.

The rearrangement uses TRBV19 and TRBJ1-4; D ambiguous. This CDR3 contains 13 residues. V shed 3 bases and J shed 7 bases, with 9 bases lying between them. CDR1 and CDR2 from the germline V gene are LNHDA and SQIVND (reference sequence). Written as DNA, the CDR3 is TGTGCCAGTAGTATTGTCCATGGTGAAAAACTGTTTTTT. This codes for CASSIVHGEKLFF.